These 13 T cell receptor beta chains originate from one sample sequenced in a study of control samples from healthy donors and cancer patients (dated by TCRdb to the early 2020s). The library was built by means of the immunoSEQ multiplex PCR assay. Entries here come from immuneACCESS through TCRdb and include only in-frame sequences with V and J called. Some clones fail to appear in such tables; in the studies checked, an unresolved V gene covers under half of the shortfall, and the cause of the remainder is unknown. Present in this sample are roughly 450,000 clones, approximately 92% of which were seen just once. 6% to 7% of the sample lies in the top ten. Sequenced: PBMCs. The receptors shown here come from a man between 35 and 55 years old with head and neck cancer.

This clone was picked up one time. This chain connects TRBV25-1 to TRBJ1-4, with TRBD1 matching 7 bases. Germline values: CDR1 MGHDK, CDR2 SYGVNS. The CDR3 has 16 amino acids. V trimming: 3 bases; J trimming: 5 bases; junction bases outside the gene matches: 9. CDR3 in DNA: TGTGCCAGCAGTGATTCTTGGACAGGTCCCAATGAAAAACTGTTTTTT. This codes for CASSDSWTGPNEKLFF.

The chain joins TRBV10-2 to TRBJ2-7; 12 bases fit TRBD2. This CDR3 contains 15 residues. Trimming cost V 2 bases and J 4 bases; bases outside gene matches: 3. CDR1 WSHSY and CDR2 SAAADI come from the germline V gene. The CDR3 DNA reads as TGCGCCAGCAGTGAGGGGACTAGCGGGCCTTACGAGCAGTACTTC. The encoded protein is CASSEGTSGPYEQYF.

This clone has only one observation. The chain recombines TRBV6-5 with TRBJ2-1; perhaps TRBD1 as D (5 bases). The V and J ends lost 2 bases and 7 bases respectively, with 18 bases between them. The germline V gene has CDR1 MNHEY and CDR2 SVGAGI. This CDR3 contains 16 residues. The CDR3 loop is CASSYGEVGLGNEQFF. The CDR3 DNA follows: TGTGCCAGCAGTTACGGTGAGGTGGGGCTGGGTAATGAGCAGTTCTTC.

The chain is built from TRBV19 and TRBJ1-1, with 7 bases fitting TRBD1. The junction had 14 bases not matched to a gene; V was cut back by 6 bases and J by 4 bases. The CDR3 totals 16 residues. Germline V lookup: CDR1 LNHDA, CDR2 SQIVND (reference sequence). The DNA of the CDR3 is TGTGCCAGTAGCCCCCCAGGGGGTGGCCTAGGCACTGAAGCTTTCTTT. It encodes CASSPPGGGLGTEAFF.

V gene TRBV28 combines with J gene TRBJ2-3; no clear D gene. Trimming removed 6 bases from V and 0 bases from J, with 10 bases in between. Germline loops: CDR1 MDHEN, CDR2 SYDVKM. The CDR3 is made up of 14 amino acids. CDR3 amino acids: CASSPYLSTDTQYF. In DNA form, the CDR3 reads TGTGCCAGCAGCCCTTATCTGAGCACAGATACGCAGTATTTT. The full variable domain, in which reference TRBV28 and TRBJ2-3 provide the parts outside the CDR3, is DVKVTQSSRYLVKRTGEKVFLECVQDMDHENMFWYRQDPGLGLRLIYFSYDVKMKEKGDIPEGYSVSREKKERFSLILESASTNQTSMYLCASSPYLSTDTQYFGPGTRLTVL.

V is TRBV7-9 and J is TRBJ1-5; the D is unclear. In germline, CDR1 is SEHNR, CDR2 FQNEAQ (reference sequence). The CDR3 has 15 amino acids. V lost 1 base to trimming and J lost 1 base, with 8 bases between them. The CDR3 region is CASSLGSASNQPQHF. The CDR3 DNA sequence: TGTGCCAGCAGCTTAGGATCCGCCAGCAATCAGCCCCAGCATTTT.

The J gene is TRBJ2-7, the V gene TRBV6-5; 9 positions agree with TRBD1. Germline CDR1 MNHEY, CDR2 SVGAGI. This CDR3 has 14 amino acids. V lost 5 bases to trimming and J lost 6 bases; unmatched junction nucleotides: 8. This chain's CDR3 is CASSHRDRVSEQYF. The CDR3 DNA reads as TGTGCCAGCAGTCACAGGGACAGGGTTTCCGAGCAGTACTTC.

This chain links TRBV5-1 with TRBJ2-7, with unresolved D. Looked up from germline, CDR1 is SGHRS and CDR2 is YFSETQ. V lost 6 bases to trimming and J lost 3 bases, with 4 bases between them. The CDR3 contains 10 residues. The DNA of the CDR3 is TGCGCCAGCATTCGCTACGAGCAGTACTTC. Protein sequence: CASIRYEQYF.

V and J are TRBV27 and TRBJ2-3; 8 bases fit TRBD2. The CDR3 loop spans 14 amino acids. Germline CDR1 is MNHEY and CDR2 is SMNVEV (reference sequence). The V segment lost 3 bases and the J segment 3 bases; nucleotides outside the gene matches: 2. The CDR3 sequence: CASSLPGGTDTQYF. The CDR3 DNA follows: TGTGCCAGCAGTTTGCCGGGAGGGACAGATACGCAGTATTTT.

V gene TRBV10-1 combines with J gene TRBJ2-7, with TRBD2 matching 11 bases. The germline CDR1 and CDR2 sequences are WNHNN and SYGVQD (reference sequence). This CDR3 comprises 17 residues. The J segment lost 2 bases and the V segment lost 3 bases, leaving 9 bases of the junction unmatched. Written as DNA, the CDR3 is TGCGCCAGCAGTGATAAGGTACTAGCGGGAGTACCCTACGAGCAGTACTTC. Protein product: CASSDKVLAGVPYEQYF.

V gene TRBV10-1 combines with J gene TRBJ2-3; 7 bases are a match to TRBD1. This CDR3 has 14 amino acids. Per germline, CDR1 WNHNN and CDR2 SYGVQD (reference sequence). The J segment lost 2 bases and the V segment lost 3 bases, leaving 2 bases of the junction unmatched. The CDR3 DNA reads as TGCGCCAGCAGTGATGACAGGGACACAGATACGCAGTATTTT. Translated, it gives CASSDDRDTDTQYF.

The CDR3: CASSDSLDRYTEAFF. CDR3 DNA sequence: TGTGCCAGCAGCGATTCATTGGACAGATACACTGAAGCTTTCTTT. V and J are TRBV9 and TRBJ1-1, with D maybe TRBD1 (6 bases). Germline CDR1 is SGDLS and CDR2 is YYNGEE. The CDR3 has 15 residues. V was cut by 3 bases and J by 3 bases, with 15 bases left in between.

The rearrangement joins TRBV30 to TRBJ1-6; D uncertain. The germline CDR1 and CDR2 sequences are GTSNPN and SVGIG (reference sequence). The ends were cut back, 4 bases at V and 6 bases at J, with 16 bases in the middle. This CDR3 region has 15 residues. Here the CDR3 reads CAWTGMTRFNSPLHF. CDR3 DNA sequence: TGTGCCTGGACAGGCATGACCCGTTTTAATTCACCCCTCCACTTT.